This TCR beta chain was captured by sequencing in a study of regulatory T cells in long-lasting Graves disease. The CDR3 extends over 16 amino acids. With 6 bases removed from V and 0 bases from J, the gap between germline ends came to 17 bases. Time point reported: persistent/refractory GD, antithyroid drugs over 5 years with positive TRAb. With RNA extracted from PBMCs as input, the TCR library was made. This clonotype was observed at least ten times. Building the TCR beta libraries relied on iRepertoire HTBI primers, and CDR3 regions underwent Arm-PCR. TCRdb reanalysed the multiplex PCR reads using MiXCR and keeps one entry per CDR3 protein. The table has 650,000 to 850,000 distinct CDR3 sequences, approximately 29% seen once; the top ten hold about two fifths.

This clonotype was sampled from a female donor with Graves disease. The sample here was peripheral blood mononuclear cells (PBMCs), taken when the disease was refractory, from a patient treated with antithyroid drugs. The chain is built from TRBV12-3 or TRBV12-4 and TRBJ1-2; a possible D gene is TRBD1 (5 bases). CDR3 loop: CASRGREVAPNYGYTF. As DNA, the CDR3 is TGTGCCAGCAGGGGACGGGAGGTAGCTCCTAACTATGGCTACACCTTC.